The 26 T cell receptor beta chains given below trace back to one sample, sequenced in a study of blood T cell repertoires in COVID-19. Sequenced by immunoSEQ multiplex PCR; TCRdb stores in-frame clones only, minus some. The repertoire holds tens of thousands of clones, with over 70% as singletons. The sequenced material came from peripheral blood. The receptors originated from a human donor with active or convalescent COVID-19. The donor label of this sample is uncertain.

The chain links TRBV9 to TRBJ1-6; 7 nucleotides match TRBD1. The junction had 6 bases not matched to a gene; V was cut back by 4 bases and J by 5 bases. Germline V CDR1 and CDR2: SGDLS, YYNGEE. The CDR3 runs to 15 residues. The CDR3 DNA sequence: TGTGCCAGCAGCATCTCCGGGACAGATAATTCACCCCTCCACTTT. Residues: CASSISGTDNSPLHF.

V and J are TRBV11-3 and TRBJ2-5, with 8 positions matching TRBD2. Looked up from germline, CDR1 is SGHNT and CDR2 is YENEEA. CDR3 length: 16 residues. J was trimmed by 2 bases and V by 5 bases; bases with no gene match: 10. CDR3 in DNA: TGTGCCAGCAGCCTTGGTGGGACTAGGGGACAAGAGACCCAGTACTTC. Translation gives CASSLGGTRGQETQYF.

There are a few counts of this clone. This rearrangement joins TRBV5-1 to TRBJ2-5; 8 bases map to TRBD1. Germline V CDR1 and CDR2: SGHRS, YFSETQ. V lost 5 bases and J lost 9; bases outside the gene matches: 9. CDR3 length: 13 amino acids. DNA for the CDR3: TGCGCCAGCAGGGTACAGGGGGTTGGGGCCCAGTACTTC. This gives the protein CASRVQGVGAQYF.

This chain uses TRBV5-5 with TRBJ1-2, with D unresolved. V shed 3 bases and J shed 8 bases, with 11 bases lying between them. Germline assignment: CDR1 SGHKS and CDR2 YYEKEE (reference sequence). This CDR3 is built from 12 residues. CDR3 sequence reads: CASSSLIWGYTF. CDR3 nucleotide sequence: TGTGCCAGCAGCTCTCTAATCTGGGGCTACACCTTC.

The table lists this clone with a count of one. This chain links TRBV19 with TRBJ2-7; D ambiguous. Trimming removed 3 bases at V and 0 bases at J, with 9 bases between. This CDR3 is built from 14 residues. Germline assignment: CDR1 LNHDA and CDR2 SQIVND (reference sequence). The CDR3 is CASSMGRNSYEQYF. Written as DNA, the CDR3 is TGTGCCAGTAGTATGGGCAGGAACTCCTACGAGCAGTACTTC.

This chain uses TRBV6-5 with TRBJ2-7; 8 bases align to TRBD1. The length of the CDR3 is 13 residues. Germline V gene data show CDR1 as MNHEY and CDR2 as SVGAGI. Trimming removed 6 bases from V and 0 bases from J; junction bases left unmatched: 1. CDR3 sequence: CASSQGASYEQYF. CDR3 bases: TGTGCCAGCAGCCAGGGGGCCTCCTACGAGCAGTACTTC.

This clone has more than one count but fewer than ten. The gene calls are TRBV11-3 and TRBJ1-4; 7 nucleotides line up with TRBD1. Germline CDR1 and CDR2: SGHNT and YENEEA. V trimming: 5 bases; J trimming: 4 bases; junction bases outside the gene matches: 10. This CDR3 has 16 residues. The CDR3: CASSPRVGGNNEKLFF. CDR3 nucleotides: TGTGCCAGCAGCCCCCGGGTAGGGGGCAATAATGAAAAACTGTTTTTT.

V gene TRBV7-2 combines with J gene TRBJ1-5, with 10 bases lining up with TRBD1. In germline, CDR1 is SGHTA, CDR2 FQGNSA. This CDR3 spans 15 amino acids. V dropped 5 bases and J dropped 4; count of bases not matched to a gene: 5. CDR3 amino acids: CASSQDRGLNQPQHF. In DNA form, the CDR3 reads TGTGCCAGCAGCCAAGACAGGGGGCTTAATCAGCCCCAGCATTTT.

This CDR3 is CASSIGTLSTGELFF. The CDR3 DNA sequence: TGTGCCAGTAGTATCGGGACTCTAAGCACCGGGGAGCTGTTTTTT. V gene TRBV19 combines with J gene TRBJ2-2, with D possibly matching TRBD2 (6 bases). The CDR3 has 15 amino acids. Germline V lookup: CDR1 LNHDA, CDR2 SQIVND (reference sequence). Trimming pared 3 bases from V and 4 bases from J, leaving 12 bases between.

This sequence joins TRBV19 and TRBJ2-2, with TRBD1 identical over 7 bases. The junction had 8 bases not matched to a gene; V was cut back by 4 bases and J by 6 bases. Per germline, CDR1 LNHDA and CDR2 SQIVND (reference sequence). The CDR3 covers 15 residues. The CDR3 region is CASSTYRGGAGELFF. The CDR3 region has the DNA TGTGCCAGTAGTACATACAGGGGCGGAGCCGGGGAGCTGTTTTTT.

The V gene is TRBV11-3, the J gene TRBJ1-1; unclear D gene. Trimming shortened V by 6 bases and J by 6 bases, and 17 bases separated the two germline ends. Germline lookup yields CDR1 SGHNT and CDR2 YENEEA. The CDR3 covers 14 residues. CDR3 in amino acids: CASSRPQVSSEAFF. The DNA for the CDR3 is TGTGCCAGCAGTCGCCCCCAGGTCTCTTCTGAAGCTTTCTTT.

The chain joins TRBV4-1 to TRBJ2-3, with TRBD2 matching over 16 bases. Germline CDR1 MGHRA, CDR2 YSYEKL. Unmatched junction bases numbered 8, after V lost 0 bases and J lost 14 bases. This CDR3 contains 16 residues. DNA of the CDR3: TGCGCCAGCAGCCAAGATGGAGGGACTAGCGGGAGGGTTGTGTATTTT. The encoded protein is CASSQDGGTSGRVVYF.

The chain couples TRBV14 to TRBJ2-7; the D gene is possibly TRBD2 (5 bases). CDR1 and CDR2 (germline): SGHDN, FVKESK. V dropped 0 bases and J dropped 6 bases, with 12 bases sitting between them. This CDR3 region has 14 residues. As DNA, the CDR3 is TGTGCCAGCAGCCAAGATCTATGGAGGTCCGAGCAGTACTTC. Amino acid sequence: CASSQDLWRSEQYF.

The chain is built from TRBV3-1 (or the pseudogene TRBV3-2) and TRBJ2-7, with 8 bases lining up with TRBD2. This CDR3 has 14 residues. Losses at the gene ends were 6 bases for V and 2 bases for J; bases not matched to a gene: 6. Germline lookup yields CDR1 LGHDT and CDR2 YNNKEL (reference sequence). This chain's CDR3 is CASSSGGGTYEQYF. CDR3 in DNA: TGTGCCAGCAGTTCCGGGGGGGGGACCTACGAGCAGTACTTC.

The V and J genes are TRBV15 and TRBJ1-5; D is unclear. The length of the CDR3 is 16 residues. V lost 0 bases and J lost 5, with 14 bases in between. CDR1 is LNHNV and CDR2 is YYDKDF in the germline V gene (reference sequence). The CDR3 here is CATSRDSREADQPQHF. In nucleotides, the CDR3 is TGTGCCACCAGCAGAGATTCAAGGGAAGCGGATCAGCCCCAGCATTTT.

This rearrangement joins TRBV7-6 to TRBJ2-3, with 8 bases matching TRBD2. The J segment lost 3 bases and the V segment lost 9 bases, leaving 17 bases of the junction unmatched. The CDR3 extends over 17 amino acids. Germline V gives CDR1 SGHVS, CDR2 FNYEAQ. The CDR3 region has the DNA TGTGCCAGTAGAGATCGCGCGGGAGGCGGGGGGACAGATACGCAGTATTTT. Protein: CASRDRAGGGGTDTQYF.

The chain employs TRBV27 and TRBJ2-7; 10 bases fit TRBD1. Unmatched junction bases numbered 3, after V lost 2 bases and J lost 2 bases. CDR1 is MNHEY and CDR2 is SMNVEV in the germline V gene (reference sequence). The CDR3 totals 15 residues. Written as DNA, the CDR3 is TGTGCCAGCAGTTTAGCGGGACAGGGGCCCTACGAGCAGTACTTC. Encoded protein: CASSLAGQGPYEQYF.

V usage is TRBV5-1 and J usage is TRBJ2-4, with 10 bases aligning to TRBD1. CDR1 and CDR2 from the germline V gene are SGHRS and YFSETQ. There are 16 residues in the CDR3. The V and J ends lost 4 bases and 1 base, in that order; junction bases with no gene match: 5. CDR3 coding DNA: TGCGCCAGCAGCGAGACAGGGGGCCGGGCCAAAAACATTCAGTACTTC. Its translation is CASSETGGRAKNIQYF.

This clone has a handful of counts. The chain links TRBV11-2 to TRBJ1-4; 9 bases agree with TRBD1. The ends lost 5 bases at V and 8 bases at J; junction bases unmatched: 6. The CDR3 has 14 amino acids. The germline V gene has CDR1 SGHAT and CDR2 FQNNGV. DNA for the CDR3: TGTGCCAGCAGCCCAGGACAGGGGAGGGAAAAACTGTTTTTT. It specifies CASSPGQGREKLFF.

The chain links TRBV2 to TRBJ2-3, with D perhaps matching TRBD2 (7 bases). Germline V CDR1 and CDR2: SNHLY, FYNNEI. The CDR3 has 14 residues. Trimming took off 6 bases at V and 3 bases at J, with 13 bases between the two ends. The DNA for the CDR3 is TGTGCCAGCAGGAGGGGGGGGGTTACAGATACGCAGTATTTT. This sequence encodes CASRRGGVTDTQYF.

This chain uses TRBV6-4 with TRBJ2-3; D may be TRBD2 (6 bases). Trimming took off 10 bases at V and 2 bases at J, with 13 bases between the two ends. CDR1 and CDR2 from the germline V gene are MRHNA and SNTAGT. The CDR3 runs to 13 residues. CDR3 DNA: TGTGCCACCGCGACTAGTTCCACAGATACGCAGTATTTT. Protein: CATATSSTDTQYF.

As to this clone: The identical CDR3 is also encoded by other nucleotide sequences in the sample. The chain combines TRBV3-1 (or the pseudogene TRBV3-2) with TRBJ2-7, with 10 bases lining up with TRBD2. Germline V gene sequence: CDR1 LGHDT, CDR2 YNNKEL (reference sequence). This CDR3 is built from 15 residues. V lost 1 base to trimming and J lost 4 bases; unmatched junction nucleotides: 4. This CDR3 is CASSQAAGGPYEQYF. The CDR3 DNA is TGTGCCAGCAGCCAAGCAGCGGGAGGGCCGTACGAGCAGTACTTC.

The CDR3 loop reads CASSLGRTGVLANYGYTF. The CDR3 coding sequence is TGTGCCAGCAGCTTGGGGCGCACAGGAGTGCTAGCTAACTATGGCTACACCTTC. The gene calls are TRBV5-6 and TRBJ1-2, with D possibly being TRBD1 (5 bases). This CDR3 is built from 18 residues. V was cut by 0 bases and J by 0 bases, with 18 bases left in between. Germline loops: CDR1 SGHDT, CDR2 YYEEEE.

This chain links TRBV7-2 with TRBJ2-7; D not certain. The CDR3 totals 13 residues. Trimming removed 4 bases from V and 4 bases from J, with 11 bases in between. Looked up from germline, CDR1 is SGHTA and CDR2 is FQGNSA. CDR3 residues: CASSSLTGYEQYF. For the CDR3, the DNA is TGTGCCAGCAGCTCCCTGACTGGGTACGAGCAGTACTTC.

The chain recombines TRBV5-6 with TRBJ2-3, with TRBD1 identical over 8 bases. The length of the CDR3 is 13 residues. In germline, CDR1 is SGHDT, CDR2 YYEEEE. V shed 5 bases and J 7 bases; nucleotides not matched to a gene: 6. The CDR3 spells CASRTGAGNTQYF. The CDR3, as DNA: TGTGCCAGCAGGACAGGGGCGGGAAATACGCAGTATTTT.

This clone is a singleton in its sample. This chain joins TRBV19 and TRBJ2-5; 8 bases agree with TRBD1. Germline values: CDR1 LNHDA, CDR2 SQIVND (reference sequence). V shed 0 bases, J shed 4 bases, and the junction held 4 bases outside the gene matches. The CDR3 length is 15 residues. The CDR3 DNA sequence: TGTGCCAGTAGTATAGATGGACAGGGAACAGAGACCCAGTACTTC. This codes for CASSIDGQGTETQYF.